The T cell receptor (beta chain) described here comes from a study of blood T cell repertoires in COVID-19. Across the whole study: Acute and convalescent COVID-19 specimens originated in the United States, Italy and Spain.

In germline, CDR1 is SGHVS, CDR2 FQNEAQ. Deletions cut 5 bases from V and 1 base from J, with 9 bases between. The CDR3 loop spans 13 amino acids. Study members were between about 18 and 89 years old and lived in approximately 25 US regions. A case of COVID-19 had been met by exposed participants within 2 weeks before study entry. As handled by the study authors: Amplified reference gene primers provided the basis for estimating nucleated cell counts. The data were produced by immunoSEQ multiplex PCR, yet TCRdb's version contains in-frame clones alone and is incomplete. The V and J calls and clone size were taken over from that table, and D and trimming were inferred from the DNA. The table includes some 200,000 clones, 83% detected once.

The gene calls are TRBV7-8 and TRBJ2-7; D gene uncertain. The TCR comes from a woman aged 45-59 years who had been exposed to COVID-19. The specimen sequenced was PBMCs or T cells enriched from blood (not recorded which). The CDR3 here is CASSRYSSYEQYF. The CDR3, as DNA: TGTGCCAGCAGCCGGTATTCTTCCTACGAGCAGTACTTC.